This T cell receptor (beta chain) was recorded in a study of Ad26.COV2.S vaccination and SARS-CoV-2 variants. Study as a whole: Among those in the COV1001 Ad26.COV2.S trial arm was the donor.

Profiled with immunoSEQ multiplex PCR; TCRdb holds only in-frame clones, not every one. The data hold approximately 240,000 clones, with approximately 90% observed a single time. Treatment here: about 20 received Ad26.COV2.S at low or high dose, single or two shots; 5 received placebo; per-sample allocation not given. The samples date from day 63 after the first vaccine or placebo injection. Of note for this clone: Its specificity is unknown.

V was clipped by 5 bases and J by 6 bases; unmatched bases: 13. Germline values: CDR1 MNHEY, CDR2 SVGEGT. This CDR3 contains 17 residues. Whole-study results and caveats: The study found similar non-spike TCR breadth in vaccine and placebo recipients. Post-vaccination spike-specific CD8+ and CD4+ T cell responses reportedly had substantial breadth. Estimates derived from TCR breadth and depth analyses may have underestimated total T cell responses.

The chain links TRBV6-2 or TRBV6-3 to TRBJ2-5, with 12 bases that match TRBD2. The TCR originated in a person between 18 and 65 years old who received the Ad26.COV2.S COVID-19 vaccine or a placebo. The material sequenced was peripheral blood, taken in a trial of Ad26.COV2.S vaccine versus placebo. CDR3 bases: TGTGCCAGCAGTCGCAACCTACTAGCGGGGGGAGTACAGACCCAGTACTTC. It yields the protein CASSRNLLAGGVQTQYF.